This entry lists 22 T cell receptor beta chains sequenced from one sample in a study of blood T cell repertoires in COVID-19. Profiled with immunoSEQ multiplex PCR; TCRdb holds only in-frame clones, not every one. The table records about 11,000 clones, less than 90% of them present only once. Sequencing input: peripheral blood. The receptors were gathered from a woman aged 55 to 70 with active COVID-19.

The chain recombines TRBV6-6 with TRBJ1-1; possibly TRBD1 for D (6 bases). CDR1 MNHNY and CDR2 SVGAGI come from the germline V gene (reference sequence). Deletions cut 6 bases from V and 4 bases from J, with 18 bases between. This CDR3 spans 15 amino acids. The CDR3 bases are TGTGCCAGCAGCCCATACTTGGGGGGGCCCACTGAAGCTTTCTTT. It is translated as CASSPYLGGPTEAFF.

The chain employs TRBV3-1 (or the pseudogene TRBV3-2) and TRBJ2-7, with TRBD2 matching over 7 bases. Per germline, CDR1 LGHDT and CDR2 YNNKEL (reference sequence). CDR3 length: 13 residues. V was pared by 4 bases and J by 3 bases, with 3 bases of the junction left unmatched. The CDR3 sequence: CASSLSGNYEQYF. The CDR3, as DNA: TGTGCCAGCAGCCTCAGCGGGAACTACGAGCAGTACTTC.

The gene calls are TRBV6-5 and TRBJ2-3; 10 nucleotides align to TRBD2. This CDR3 is built from 15 residues. After removal of 7 bases from V and 0 bases from J, the junction contained 4 bases not matched to a gene. Germline values: CDR1 MNHEY, CDR2 SVGAGI. The CDR3 DNA follows: TGTGCCAGCACAAGCGGGAGGGTGAGCACAGATACGCAGTATTTT. It yields the protein CASTSGRVSTDTQYF.

The chain is built from TRBV6-2 or TRBV6-3 and TRBJ1-5; TRBD1 aligns across 9 bases. Per the germline V gene, CDR1 is MNHEY and CDR2 is SVGEGT. V gave up 5 bases and J gave up 3 bases; unmatched junction bases: 11. The CDR3 runs 17 residues. The CDR3 DNA reads as TGTGCCAGCAGTCTCAGGGGACAGGGAGTGGCCAATCAGCCCCAGCATTTT. Its translation is CASSLRGQGVANQPQHF.

This clone was picked up a small number of times. The chain recombines TRBV21-1 with TRBJ2-7; the table's D call, TRBD1, was not checked against the DNA. TRBV21-1 is designated a pseudogene. The CDR3 length is 16 residues. The CDR3 nucleotides are TGTGCCAGCAGCAAAAGGACCGTGGGACAGGGCTACGAGCAGTACTTC. It encodes CASSKRTVGQGYEQYF.

The rearrangement links TRBV4-2 to TRBJ2-1, with TRBD2 as a possible D gene (5 bases). The CDR3 is made up of 11 amino acids. V was shortened by 1 base and J by 10 bases, with 5 bases between the two germline ends. In germline, CDR1 is LGHNA, CDR2 YNFKEQ. The CDR3 protein is CASSQAGEQFF. The CDR3 DNA reads as TGTGCCAGCAGCCAAGCGGGGGAGCAGTTCTTC.

This sequence joins TRBV10-3 and TRBJ2-5; unclear D gene. There are 13 residues in the CDR3. Germline assignment: CDR1 ENHRY and CDR2 SYGVKD. V was cut by 5 bases and J by 5 bases, with 12 bases left in between. The chain's CDR3 is CAISIQSWETQYF. The DNA for the CDR3 is TGTGCCATCAGTATACAGAGTTGGGAGACCCAGTACTTC.

As to this clone: No conserved phenylalanine or tryptophan ends this CDR3, so it is likely a read error. Because the CDR3's place on the DNA is in doubt, the DNA is left out and the CDR3 is given as listed by TCRdb. The rearrangement uses TRBV3-1 (or the pseudogene TRBV3-2) and TRBJ1-1; TRBD1 was called by the table and not checked on the DNA. The CDR3 contains 11 residues when both ends are counted. Germline V gives CDR1 LGHDT, CDR2 YNNKEL (reference sequence). The chain's CDR3 is CASSQVGTFKI.

The rearrangement links TRBV29-1 to TRBJ1-4, with D maybe TRBD1 (5 bases). The V and J ends lost 4 bases and 8 bases respectively, with 11 bases between them. Germline V lookup: CDR1 SQVTM, CDR2 ANQGSEA. The CDR3 has 12 amino acids. CDR3 region: CSVVEAGEKLFF. The CDR3 DNA reads as TGCAGCGTTGTTGAGGCAGGGGAAAAACTGTTTTTT.

The genes are TRBV5-3 and TRBJ2-7, with a tentative D call TRBD1 (6 bases). TRBV5-3 is flagged as an ORF with uncertain function. Trimming shortened V by 3 bases and J by 2 bases, and 12 bases separated the two germline ends. This CDR3 spans 14 amino acids. The CDR3 spells CARSSTGYPYEQYF. The DNA for the CDR3 is TGTGCCAGAAGCTCGACAGGTTACCCCTACGAGCAGTACTTC.

The chain couples TRBV3-1 (or the pseudogene TRBV3-2) to TRBJ1-4; 11 bases are a match to TRBD1. The CDR3 has 14 amino acids. Germline loops: CDR1 LGHDT, CDR2 YNNKEL (reference sequence). After removal of 3 bases from V and 8 bases from J, the junction contained 2 bases not matched to a gene. For the CDR3, the DNA is TGTGCCAGCAGCCACCGGGACAGGGGGGAAAAACTGTTTTTT. Translated, it gives CASSHRDRGEKLFF.

This chain's CDR3 is CASSLLGGATNEKLFF. The DNA for the CDR3 is TGTGCCAGCAGCTTGCTGGGGGGGGCAACTAATGAAAAACTGTTTTTT. The chain employs TRBV11-3 and TRBJ1-4, with a tentative D call TRBD1 (5 bases). V was pared by 3 bases and J by 0 bases, with 11 bases between. CDR3 length: 16 amino acids. CDR1 SGHNT and CDR2 YENEEA come from the germline V gene. Full variable domain (rest looked up from reference TRBV11-3 and TRBJ1-4): EAGVVQSPRYKIIEKKQPVAFWCNPISGHNTLYWYLQNLGQGPELLIRYENEEAVDDSQLPKDRFSAERLKGVDSTLKIQPAELGDSAVYLCASSLLGGATNEKLFFGSGTQLSVL.

The chain combines TRBV19 with TRBJ2-1, with 9 bases lining up with TRBD2. The J segment lost 7 bases and the V segment lost 2 bases, leaving 9 bases of the junction unmatched. CDR1 and CDR2 (germline): LNHDA, SQIVND (reference sequence). The CDR3 sequence is 16 residues long. The CDR3 DNA is TGTGCCAGTAGTATAATGGGAGCGGGAGGTTATAATGAGCAGTTCTTC. This encodes CASSIMGAGGYNEQFF.

V and J are TRBV2 and TRBJ2-1; the match to TRBD2 covers 11 bases. The CDR3 is 15 amino acids. V dropped 1 base and J dropped 4; count of bases not matched to a gene: 0. From germline, CDR1 is SNHLY and CDR2 FYNNEI. CDR3 sequence: CASSEGLAGYNEQFF. For the CDR3, the DNA is TGTGCCAGCAGTGAAGGACTAGCGGGATACAATGAGCAGTTCTTC.

The chain is built from TRBV29-1 and TRBJ2-7; D unclear. V gave up 5 bases and J gave up 2 bases, with 7 bases separating them. CDR1 and CDR2 from the germline V gene are SQVTM and ANQGSEA. The CDR3 contains 11 residues. This CDR3 reads CSVQQTYEQYF. The CDR3 region has the DNA TGCAGCGTTCAACAGACCTACGAGCAGTACTTC.

J is TRBJ1-2 and V is TRBV19, with a tentative D call TRBD1 (6 bases). From germline, CDR1 is LNHDA and CDR2 SQIVND (reference sequence). V dropped 6 bases and J dropped 2 bases, with 10 bases sitting between them. The CDR3 has 13 residues. The CDR3 loop is CASSRTENYGYTF. The CDR3 nucleotides are TGTGCCAGTAGCCGGACAGAGAACTATGGCTACACCTTC.

J is TRBJ2-7 and V is TRBV14; 10 bases align to TRBD2. This CDR3 region has 17 residues. CDR1 is SGHDN, CDR2 FVKESK, per germline. V was pared by 0 bases and J by 3 bases, with 8 bases of the junction left unmatched. In DNA, the CDR3 is TGTGCCAGCAGCCAAGATGGGGGACTAGCGTGGATCTACGAGCAGTACTTC. This sequence encodes CASSQDGGLAWIYEQYF.

This sequence joins TRBV3-1 (or the pseudogene TRBV3-2) and TRBJ1-5; D might be TRBD1 (5 bases). Germline V gene data show CDR1 as LGHDT and CDR2 as YNNKEL (reference sequence). The V and J ends lost 1 base and 4 bases respectively, with 11 bases between them. CDR3 size: 15 residues. The CDR3 DNA sequence: TGTGCCAGCAGCCAAGGAGCGGGACCTAATCAGCCCCAGCATTTT. Amino acid sequence: CASSQGAGPNQPQHF.

V gene TRBV15 combines with J gene TRBJ2-3; 7 bases agree with TRBD1. After removal of 6 bases from V and 3 bases from J, the junction contained 15 bases not matched to a gene. The CDR3 runs to 17 residues. Germline V gene data show CDR1 as LNHNV and CDR2 as YYDKDF (reference sequence). As DNA, the CDR3 is TGTGCCACCAGTCGGCGTCCAGGGGGACAGCAAACAGATACGCAGTATTTT. Its translation is CATSRRPGGQQTDTQYF.

The chain employs TRBV27 and TRBJ1-4, with TRBD1 as a possible D gene (5 bases). CDR1 is MNHEY and CDR2 is SMNVEV in the germline V gene (reference sequence). This CDR3 region has 15 residues. Trimming removed 2 bases from V and 5 bases from J, with 12 bases in between. DNA for the CDR3: TGTGCCAGCAGTTTACGCGGGACTCCCAATGAAAAACTGTTTTTT. It codes for CASSLRGTPNEKLFF.

V gene TRBV30 combines with J gene TRBJ1-2, with D tentatively TRBD1 (5 bases). Germline CDR1 and CDR2: GTSNPN and SVGIG (reference sequence). V was pared by 2 bases and J by 8 bases, with 15 bases between. The CDR3 consists of 13 residues. DNA of the CDR3: TGTGCCTGGAGTAGGTGGGGGGTCGGCGGCTACACCTTC. Translation: CAWSRWGVGGYTF.

The J gene is TRBJ2-3, the V gene TRBV29-1; 7 bases are a match to TRBD2. The J segment lost 7 bases and the V segment lost 4 bases, leaving 11 bases of the junction unmatched. Looked up from germline, CDR1 is SQVTM and CDR2 is ANQGSEA. The CDR3 is 14 amino acids. The CDR3 reads CSVVEAGVGNTQYF. The CDR3 DNA follows: TGCAGCGTTGTTGAGGCGGGAGTCGGAAATACGCAGTATTTT.